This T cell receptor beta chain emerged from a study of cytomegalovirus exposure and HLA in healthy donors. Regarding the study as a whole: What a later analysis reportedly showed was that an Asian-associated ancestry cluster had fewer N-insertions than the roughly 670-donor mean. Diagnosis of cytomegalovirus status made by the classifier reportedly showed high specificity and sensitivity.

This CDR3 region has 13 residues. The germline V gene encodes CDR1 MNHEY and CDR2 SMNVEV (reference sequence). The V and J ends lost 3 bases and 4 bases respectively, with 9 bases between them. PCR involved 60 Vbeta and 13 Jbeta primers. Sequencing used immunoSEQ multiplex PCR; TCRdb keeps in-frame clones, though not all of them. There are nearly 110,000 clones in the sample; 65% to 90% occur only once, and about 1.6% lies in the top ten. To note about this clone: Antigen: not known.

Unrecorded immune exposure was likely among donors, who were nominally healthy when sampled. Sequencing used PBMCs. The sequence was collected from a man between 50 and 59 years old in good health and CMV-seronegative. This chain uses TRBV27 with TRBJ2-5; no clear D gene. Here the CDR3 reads CASSFRRPETQYF. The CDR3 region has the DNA TGTGCCAGCAGTTTTCGCAGGCCAGAGACCCAGTACTTC.